This note documents a single T cell receptor (beta chain) sequence. This sample is drawn from a study of T cell changes during pregnancy in multiple sclerosis. The CDR3 is 16 amino acids. V lost 1 base to trimming and J lost 8 bases, with 20 bases between them. Germline loops: CDR1 LGHNA, CDR2 YSLEER. TCRdb keeps only in-frame clones here, not all; method: immunoSEQ multiplex PCR. The data hold some 49,000 clones, with 95% observed a single time. Material: CD8+ T cells from peripheral blood mononuclear cells, obtained in the first trimester of pregnancy. The chain combines TRBV4-3 with TRBJ1-2, with no clear D. This sequence originates from a female donor with multiple sclerosis, enrolled in a pregnancy study. The CDR3 sequence: CASSQVAGRDPQGYTF. The CDR3 region has the DNA TGCGCCAGCAGCCAAGTGGCGGGAAGGGATCCCCAAGGCTACACCTTC.